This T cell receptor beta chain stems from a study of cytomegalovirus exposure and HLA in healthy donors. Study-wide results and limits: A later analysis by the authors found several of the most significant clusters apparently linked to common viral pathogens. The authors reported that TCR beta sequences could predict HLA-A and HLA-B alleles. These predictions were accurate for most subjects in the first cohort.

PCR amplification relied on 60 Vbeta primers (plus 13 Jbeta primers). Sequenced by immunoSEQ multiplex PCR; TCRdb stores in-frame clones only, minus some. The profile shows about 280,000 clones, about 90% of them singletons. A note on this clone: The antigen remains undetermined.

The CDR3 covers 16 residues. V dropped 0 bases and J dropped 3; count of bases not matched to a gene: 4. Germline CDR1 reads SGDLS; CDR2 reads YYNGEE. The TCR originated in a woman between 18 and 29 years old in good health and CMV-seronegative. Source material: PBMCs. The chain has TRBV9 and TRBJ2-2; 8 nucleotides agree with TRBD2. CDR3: CASSVDPGGDTGELFF. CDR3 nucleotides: TGTGCCAGCAGCGTAGACCCGGGGGGGGACACCGGGGAGCTGTTTTTT. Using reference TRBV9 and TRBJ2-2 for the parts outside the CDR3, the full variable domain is DSGVTQTPKHLITATGQRVTLRCSPRSGDLSVYWYQQSLDQGLQFLIQYYNGEERAKGNILERFSAQQFPDLHSELNLSSLELGDSALYFCASSVDPGGDTGELFFGEGSRLTVL.